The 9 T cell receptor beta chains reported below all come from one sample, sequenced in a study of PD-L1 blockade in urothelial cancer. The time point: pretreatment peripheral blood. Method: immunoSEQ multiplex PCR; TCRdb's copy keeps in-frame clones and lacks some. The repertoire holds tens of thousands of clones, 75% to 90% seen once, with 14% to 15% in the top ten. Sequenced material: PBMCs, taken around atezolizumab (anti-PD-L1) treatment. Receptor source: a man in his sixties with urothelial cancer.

CDR3 loop: CASSEVGTAQSLHF. CDR3 nucleotides: TGTGCCAGCAGTGAGGTGGGGACAGCGCAGTCCCTCCACTTT. The chain combines TRBV2 with TRBJ1-6; TRBD1 matches 7 bases. V lost 3 bases and J lost 14; bases outside the gene matches: 10. The CDR3 loop spans 14 amino acids. Germline CDR1 SNHLY, CDR2 FYNNEI. Using reference TRBV2 and TRBJ1-6 for the parts outside the CDR3, the full variable domain is EPEVTQTPSHQVTQMGQEVILRCVPISNHLYFYWYRQILGQKVEFLVSFYNNEISEKSEIFDDQFSVERPDGSNFTLKIRSTKLEDSAMYFCASSEVGTAQSLHFGNGTRLTVT.

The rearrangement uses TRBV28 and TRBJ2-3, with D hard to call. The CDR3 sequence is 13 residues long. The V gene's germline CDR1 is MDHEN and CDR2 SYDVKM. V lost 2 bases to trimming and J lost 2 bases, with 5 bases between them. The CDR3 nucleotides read TGTGCCAGCAGTTTACCAGACACAGATACGCAGTATTTT. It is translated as CASSLPDTDTQYF.

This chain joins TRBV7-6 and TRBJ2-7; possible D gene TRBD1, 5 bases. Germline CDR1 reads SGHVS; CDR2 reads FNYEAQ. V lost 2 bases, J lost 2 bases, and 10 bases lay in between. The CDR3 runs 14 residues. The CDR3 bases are TGTGCCAGCAGCTTAACTTTACAGGCCTACGAGCAGTACTTC. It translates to CASSLTLQAYEQYF.

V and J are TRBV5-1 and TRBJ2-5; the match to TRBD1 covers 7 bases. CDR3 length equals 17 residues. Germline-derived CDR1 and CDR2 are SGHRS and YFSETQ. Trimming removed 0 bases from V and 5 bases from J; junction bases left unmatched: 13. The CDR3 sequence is CASSLAMGTDNGETQYF. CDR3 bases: TGCGCCAGCAGCTTGGCCATGGGGACAGACAATGGGGAGACCCAGTACTTC. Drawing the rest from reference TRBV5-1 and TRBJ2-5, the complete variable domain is KAGVTQTPRYLIKTRGQQVTLSCSPISGHRSVSWYQQTPGQGLQFLFEYFSETQRNKGNFPGRFSGRQFSNSRSEMNVSTLELGDSALYLCASSLAMGTDNGETQYFGPGTRLLVL.

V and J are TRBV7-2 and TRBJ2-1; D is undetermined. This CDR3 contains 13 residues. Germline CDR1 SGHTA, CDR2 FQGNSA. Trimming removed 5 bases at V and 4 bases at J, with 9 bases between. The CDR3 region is CASSPDFYNEQFF. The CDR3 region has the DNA TGTGCCAGCAGCCCTGACTTTTACAATGAGCAGTTCTTC.

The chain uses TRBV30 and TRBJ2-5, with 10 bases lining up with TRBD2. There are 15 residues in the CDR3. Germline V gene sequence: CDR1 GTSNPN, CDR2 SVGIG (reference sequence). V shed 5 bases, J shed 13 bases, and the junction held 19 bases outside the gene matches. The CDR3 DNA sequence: TGTGCCTGGGCCTTAGGGCTAGCGGGGGTCAAGGGGAGGTACTTC. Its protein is CAWALGLAGVKGRYF.

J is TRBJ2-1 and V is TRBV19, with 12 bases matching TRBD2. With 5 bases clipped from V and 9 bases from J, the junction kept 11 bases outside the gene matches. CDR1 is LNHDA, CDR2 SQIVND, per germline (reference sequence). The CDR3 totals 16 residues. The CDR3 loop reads CASSESSGGAYSEQFF. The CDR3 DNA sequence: TGTGCCAGTAGTGAGTCTAGCGGGGGGGCTTATAGTGAGCAGTTCTTC.

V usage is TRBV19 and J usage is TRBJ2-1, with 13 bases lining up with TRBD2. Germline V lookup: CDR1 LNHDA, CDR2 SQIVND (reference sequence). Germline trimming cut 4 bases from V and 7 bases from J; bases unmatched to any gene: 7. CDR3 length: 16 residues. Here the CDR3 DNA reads TGTGCCAGTAGTACCCGGACTAGCGGGGGAAATAATGAGCAGTTCTTC. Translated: CASSTRTSGGNNEQFF.

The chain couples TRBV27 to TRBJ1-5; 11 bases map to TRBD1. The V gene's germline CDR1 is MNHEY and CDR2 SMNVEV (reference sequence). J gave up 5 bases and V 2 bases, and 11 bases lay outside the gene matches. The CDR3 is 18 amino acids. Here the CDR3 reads CASSLRDRGFLFHQPQHF. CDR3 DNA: TGTGCCAGCAGTTTACGGGACAGGGGGTTCTTATTTCATCAGCCCCAGCATTTT.